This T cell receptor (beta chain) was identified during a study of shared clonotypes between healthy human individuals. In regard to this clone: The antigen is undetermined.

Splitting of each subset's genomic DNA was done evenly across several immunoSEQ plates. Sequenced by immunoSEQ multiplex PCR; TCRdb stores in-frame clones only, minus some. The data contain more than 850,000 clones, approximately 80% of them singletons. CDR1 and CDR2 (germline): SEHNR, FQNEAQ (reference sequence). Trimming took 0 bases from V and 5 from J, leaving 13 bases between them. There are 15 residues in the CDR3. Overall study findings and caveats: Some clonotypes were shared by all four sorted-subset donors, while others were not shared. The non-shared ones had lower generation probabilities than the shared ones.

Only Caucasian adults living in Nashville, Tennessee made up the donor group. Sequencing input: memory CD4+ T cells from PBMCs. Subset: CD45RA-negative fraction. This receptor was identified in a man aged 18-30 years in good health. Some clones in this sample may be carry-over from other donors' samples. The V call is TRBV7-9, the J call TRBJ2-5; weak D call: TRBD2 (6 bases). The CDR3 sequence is CASSLASAGRETQYF. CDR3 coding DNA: TGTGCCAGCAGCTTAGCGTCGGCGGGAAGGGAGACCCAGTACTTC.